Each of the 9 T cell receptor beta chains below was sequenced from the same sample in a study of blood T cells in healthy people across ages (dated by TCRdb to the mid-2010s). Libraries were prepared through 5' RACE. Reads for this sample came from an Illumina HiSeq 2500. A second PCR of about 6 to 11 cycles was run with a J-beta primer mix and a sample-barcoded 5' primer. The raw public data were reprocessed by TCRdb itself: fastp quality trimming at Q25, MiXCR clonotype calling, in-frame beta chains only. CDR3 protein sequences are deduplicated, and each keeps its most common genes and DNA. For this sample there are over a million distinct CDR3 sequences; about 42% appear just once. Under 5% of the sample belongs to the ten largest clones. Sequenced material: blood. The origin of the receptors is a woman younger than 30 in good health.

This clonotype was counted only a few times. CDR3 loop: CASSRQGLNYGYTF. The CDR3 DNA reads as TGTGCCAGCAGTCGTCAGGGGCTGAACTATGGCTACACCTTC. The chain uses TRBV6-5 and TRBJ1-2; weak D call: TRBD1 (6 bases). The germline V gene encodes CDR1 MNHEY and CDR2 SVGAGI. Trimming took off 5 bases at V and 2 bases at J, with 12 bases between the two ends. This CDR3 comprises 14 residues.

The V and J genes are TRBV4-1 and TRBJ2-6; no firm D call. From germline, CDR1 is MGHRA and CDR2 YSYEKL. The CDR3 runs to 17 residues. The V and J ends lost 2 bases and 0 bases respectively, with 11 bases between them. DNA of the CDR3: TGCGCCAGCAGCCAAACCACTCGTCGCTCTGGGGCCAACGTCCTGACTTTC. Protein sequence: CASSQTTRRSGANVLTF.

This chain uses TRBV4-2 with TRBJ1-6; unclear D gene. V was pared by 0 bases and J by 0 bases, with 9 bases between. Per germline, CDR1 LGHNA and CDR2 YNFKEQ. This CDR3 is built from 17 residues. The CDR3 DNA reads TGTGCCAGCAGCCAAGATCCGGCAAGCTCCTATAATTCACCCCTCCACTTT. Translation gives CASSQDPASSYNSPLHF.

The rearrangement joins TRBV20-1 to TRBJ2-3, with a possible D match to TRBD1 (6 bases). CDR1 and CDR2 from the germline V gene are DFQATT and SNEGSKA (reference sequence). This CDR3 has 12 residues. Trimming removed 4 bases from V and 4 bases from J, with 9 bases in between. CDR3 sequence: CSAKQGSDTQYF. The CDR3 DNA sequence: TGCAGTGCTAAACAGGGATCAGATACGCAGTATTTT.

The chain carries TRBV12-3 or TRBV12-4 and TRBJ1-5, with D possibly TRBD1 on 6 matching bases. Trimming removed 4 bases at V and 4 bases at J, with 17 bases between. This CDR3 has 16 residues. The CDR3: CASSCLGRGGNQPQHF. In DNA form, the CDR3 reads TGTGCCAGCAGTTGCCTCGGCAGGGGAGGGAATCAGCCCCAGCATTTT.

A single count supports this clonotype. V gene TRBV6-2 or TRBV6-3 combines with J gene TRBJ2-7, with D possibly being TRBD1 or TRBD2 (5 bases each). V lost 0 bases to trimming and J lost 5 bases, with 17 bases between them. Germline-derived CDR1 and CDR2 are MNHEY and SVGEGT. The CDR3 spans 16 residues. The CDR3 coding sequence is TGTGCCAGCAGTTACTCCCACAACCGGGTGGGGGACGAGCAGTACTTC. This encodes CASSYSHNRVGDEQYF.

The V call is TRBV6-5, the J call TRBJ1-1, with D possibly TRBD1 on 6 matching bases. The CDR3 totals 13 residues. Trimming removed 4 bases at V and 10 bases at J, with 16 bases between. Germline V gives CDR1 MNHEY, CDR2 SVGAGI. As DNA, the CDR3 is TGTGCCAGCAGTTCATTCTTACAGGGAGTAGCTTTCTTT. It translates to CASSSFLQGVAFF.

The genes are TRBV7-9 and TRBJ1-2, with D tentatively TRBD1 (5 bases). The germline gives CDR1 SEHNR, CDR2 FQNEAQ (reference sequence). V dropped 5 bases and J dropped 7 bases, with 14 bases sitting between them. This CDR3 is 13 amino acids long. The CDR3 region has the DNA TGTGCCAGCAGCCCGAGCAGGGCTAGTGGCTACACCTTC. Amino acids: CASSPSRASGYTF.

The J gene is TRBJ2-1, the V gene TRBV15; D unclear. Germline V gene lookup returns CDR1 LNHNV and CDR2 YYDKDF (reference sequence). V lost 5 bases and J 5 bases, leaving 10 bases between the germline ends. This CDR3 spans 13 amino acids. CDR3 region: CATSGGRNNEQFF. CDR3 coding DNA: TGTGCCACCAGCGGCGGCAGAAACAATGAGCAGTTCTTC.